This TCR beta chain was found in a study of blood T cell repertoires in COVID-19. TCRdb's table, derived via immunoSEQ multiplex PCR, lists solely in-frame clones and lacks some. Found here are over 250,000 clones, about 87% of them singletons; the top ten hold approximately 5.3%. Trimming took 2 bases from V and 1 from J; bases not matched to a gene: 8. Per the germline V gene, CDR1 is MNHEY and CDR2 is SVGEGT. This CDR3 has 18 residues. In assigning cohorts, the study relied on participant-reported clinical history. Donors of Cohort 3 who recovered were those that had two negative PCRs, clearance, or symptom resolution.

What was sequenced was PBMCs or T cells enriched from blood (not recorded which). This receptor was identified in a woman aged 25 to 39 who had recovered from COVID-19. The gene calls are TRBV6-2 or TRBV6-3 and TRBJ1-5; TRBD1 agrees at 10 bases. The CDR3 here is CASSYRTGGRGSNQPQHF. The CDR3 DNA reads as TGTGCCAGCAGTTACCGGACAGGGGGGCGAGGGAGCAATCAGCCCCAGCATTTT.